One T cell receptor (beta chain) is described in this entry. Its antigen is undetermined. This specimen belongs to a study of CD8 T cells in ankylosing spondylitis. Study-level points and caveats: It was reported that disease-linked clones were significantly enriched in matched ankylosing spondylitis synovial fluid.

V was clipped by 8 bases and J by 4 bases, with 11 bases between them. The CDR3 sequence is 12 residues long. Per germline, CDR1 MDHEN and CDR2 SYDVKM. MiXCR, run by TCRdb on the 5' RACE reads, gives a single entry per CDR3 protein. This sample has approximately 300,000 distinct CDR3 sequences, with 20% found just once. The gene calls are TRBV28 and TRBJ1-2, with a possible D match to TRBD1 (5 bases). The sequenced sample consisted of blood, either unsorted or a sorted T cell fraction (not recorded which). This TCR was recovered from a male donor with ankylosing spondylitis or in good health (not recorded which). This CDR3 is CASGARAYGYTF. CDR3 coding DNA: TGTGCCAGCGGGGCCAGGGCCTATGGCTACACCTTC.